This T cell receptor (beta chain) stems from a study of T cell responses to AZD1222 COVID-19 vaccine. The protocol was immunoSEQ multiplex PCR, while the TCRdb copy is restricted to in-frame clones and leaves out a portion. The sample yields about 180,000 clones, 88% seen once. Findings of the study overall: The peak T cell response came first, and repertoires were sampled only after it. With two AZD1222 doses given, Spike-specific TCR breadth and depth both rose.

A word on this clone: Its target is unknown.

This TCR came from an adult in good health. The sequencing here drew on peripheral blood, taken on day 0 of AZD1222 vaccination.

The CDR3 is CASSIQGRETQYF. Written as DNA, the CDR3 is TGTGCCAGCAGCATACAGGGCCGGGAGACCCAGTACTTC. The V call is TRBV25-1, the J call TRBJ2-5; D is possibly TRBD1 (6 bases). CDR1 is MGHDK and CDR2 is SYGVNS in the germline V gene. Between the trimmed V and J ends, which lost 6 bases and 5 bases, there was a span of 13 bases. The CDR3 totals 13 residues. The full variable domain, with the rest looked up from reference TRBV25-1 and TRBJ2-5, is EADIYQTPRYLVIGTGKKITLECSQTMGHDKMYWYQQDPGMELHLIHYSYGVNSTEKGDLSSESTVSRIRTEHFPLTLESARPSHTSQYLCASSIQGRETQYFGPGTRLLVL.